The 28 T cell receptor beta chains below all came from one sample that was sequenced in a study of control samples from healthy donors and cancer patients. The repertoire was sequenced with immunoSEQ multiplex PCR; TCRdb's copy has only in-frame clones and lacks some. The sample has just over 150,000 clones, 85% to 90% seen once. Sequencing was carried out using blood. The receptors here all came from a man younger than 45 in good health.

This clone appeared once. V gene TRBV5-4 combines with J gene TRBJ1-4; D gene ambiguous. V was pared by 10 bases and J by 0 bases, with 16 bases between. The CDR3 is made up of 15 amino acids. Germline assignment: CDR1 SGHNT and CDR2 YYREEE (reference sequence). The CDR3 region is CAPTQRIATNEKLFF. The CDR3, as DNA: TGTGCCCCCACCCAAAGGATTGCAACTAATGAAAAACTGTTTTTT.

This sequence joins TRBV6-1 and TRBJ1-1; a weak D match, TRBD1 (6 bases). Looked up from germline, CDR1 is MNHNS and CDR2 is SASEGT. V was trimmed by 2 bases and J by 1 base, leaving 11 bases between them. The CDR3 consists of 15 residues. The chain's CDR3 is CASSEWGAGNTEAFF. The DNA for the CDR3 is TGTGCCAGCAGTGAATGGGGGGCCGGGAACACTGAAGCTTTCTTT.

This chain joins TRBV5-4 and TRBJ1-1; D remains ambiguous. CDR3 length: 15 residues. Looked up from germline, CDR1 is SGHNT and CDR2 is YYREEE (reference sequence). V gave up 4 bases and J gave up 0 bases, with 13 bases separating them. CDR3 in DNA: TGTGCCAGCAGCCCCCCGGGCCCATTGAACACTGAAGCTTTCTTT. This sequence encodes CASSPPGPLNTEAFF.

V and J are TRBV18 and TRBJ2-5; TRBD2 matches 7 bases. The V segment lost 2 bases and the J segment 4 bases; nucleotides outside the gene matches: 4. The CDR3 length is 14 residues. From germline, CDR1 is KGHSH and CDR2 LQKENI. The DNA for the CDR3 is TGTGCCAGCTCACCATGGGAGGGAGGAGAGACCCAGTACTTC. Encoded protein: CASSPWEGGETQYF.

This clone was detected once. The V call is TRBV2, the J call TRBJ1-1; D gene ambiguous. The CDR3 covers 12 residues. Trimming stripped 3 bases from V and 8 bases from J, with 10 bases between. Germline-derived CDR1 and CDR2 are SNHLY and FYNNEI. The CDR3 reads CASSEGDSEAFF. CDR3 coding DNA: TGTGCCAGCAGTGAGGGCGATTCAGAAGCTTTCTTT.

This clone was observed a single time. The sample holds other DNA sequences that translate to the same CDR3. The chain joins TRBV27 to TRBJ1-1, with no clear D. The germline V gene encodes CDR1 MNHEY and CDR2 SMNVEV (reference sequence). The V end was cut by 3 bases, the J end by 2 bases, with 7 bases between. This CDR3 region has 13 residues. CDR3 protein: CASSFAPNTEAFF. The CDR3, as DNA: TGTGCCAGCAGTTTCGCCCCAAACACTGAAGCTTTCTTT.

This chain links TRBV19 with TRBJ1-4; perhaps TRBD1 as D (6 bases). V was cut by 3 bases and J by 1 base, with 9 bases left in between. The CDR3 is made up of 15 amino acids. Germline CDR1 LNHDA, CDR2 SQIVND (reference sequence). The CDR3 DNA follows: TGTGCCAGTAGTATCCTAGGGGGAACTAATGAAAAACTGTTTTTT. Protein sequence: CASSILGGTNEKLFF.

This chain links TRBV7-6 with TRBJ1-1, with D hard to call. This CDR3 is 17 amino acids long. From germline, CDR1 is SGHVS and CDR2 FNYEAQ. V lost 4 bases and J 0 bases, leaving 18 bases between the germline ends. CDR3 region: CASSSRGPGGVNTEAFF. In nucleotides, the CDR3 is TGTGCCAGCAGCTCCCGAGGCCCTGGAGGAGTGAACACTGAAGCTTTCTTT.

V is TRBV2 and J is TRBJ2-3; D is undetermined. Trimming left V 2 bases short and J 0 bases short, with 9 bases between. From germline, CDR1 is SNHLY and CDR2 FYNNEI. This CDR3 has 15 residues. CDR3 nucleotide sequence: TGTGCCAGCAGTGAAAGGGTCAGAAGCACAGATACGCAGTATTTT. It translates to CASSERVRSTDTQYF.

V and J are TRBV6-5 and TRBJ1-2; D remains unclear. The CDR3 extends over 11 amino acids. V lost 8 bases to trimming and J lost 3 bases, with 7 bases between them. The germline V gene encodes CDR1 MNHEY and CDR2 SVGAGI. Here the CDR3 DNA reads TGTGCCAGCGGTAGGGACTATGGCTACACCTTC. Its protein product is CASGRDYGYTF.

V usage is TRBV27 and J usage is TRBJ1-1; D is unresolved. CDR3 length equals 14 residues. V was cut by 5 bases and J by 1 base, with 11 bases left in between. Germline V gene lookup returns CDR1 MNHEY and CDR2 SMNVEV (reference sequence). The CDR3 loop is CASSGVGQNTEAFF. The DNA for the CDR3 is TGTGCCAGCAGTGGGGTAGGGCAGAACACTGAAGCTTTCTTT.

V is TRBV11-2 and J is TRBJ2-3; no firm D call. The CDR3 sequence is 16 residues long. The germline V gene has CDR1 SGHAT and CDR2 FQNNGV. V lost 5 bases and J 1 base, leaving 16 bases between the germline ends. This chain's CDR3 is CASSLRGPLGTDTQYF. The CDR3 DNA follows: TGTGCCAGCAGCCTCAGAGGCCCGCTCGGCACAGATACGCAGTATTTT.

The chain links TRBV7-2 to TRBJ2-5; 9 bases align to TRBD1. The length of the CDR3 is 14 residues. Trimming at V came to 6 bases and at J to 5 bases, leaving 7 bases not matched to a gene. The germline gives CDR1 SGHTA, CDR2 FQGNSA. The CDR3 DNA reads TGTGCCAGCAGGGGGGACAGGGTTTACGAGACCCAGTACTTC. Encoded protein: CASRGDRVYETQYF.

The gene calls are TRBV2 and TRBJ1-4; no clear D. This CDR3 spans 13 amino acids. V was clipped by 4 bases and J by 7 bases, with 10 bases between them. From germline, CDR1 is SNHLY and CDR2 FYNNEI. The CDR3 is CASSVKVGEKLFF. In DNA, the CDR3 is TGTGCCAGCAGTGTAAAGGTCGGTGAAAAACTGTTTTTT.

The rearrangement links TRBV7-8 to TRBJ2-7; TRBD1 agrees at 7 bases. V shed 1 base and J 1 base; nucleotides not matched to a gene: 4. The CDR3 spans 15 residues. Germline loops: CDR1 SGHVS, CDR2 FQNEAQ. The CDR3 DNA is TGTGCCAGCAGCTTAGAGGGGGCCTCGTCCTACGAGCAGTACTTC. Protein product: CASSLEGASSYEQYF.

This clone was observed a single time. V usage is TRBV15 and J usage is TRBJ2-5, with TRBD2 identical over 7 bases. With V trimmed by 0 bases and J by 7 bases, 2 bases remained unmatched. The germline gives CDR1 LNHNV, CDR2 YYDKDF (reference sequence). The CDR3 runs to 13 residues. For the CDR3, the DNA is TGTGCCACCAGCAGAGACCCGGGAGGGACCCAGTACTTC. This gives the protein CATSRDPGGTQYF.

This chain uses TRBV2 with TRBJ2-2; tentative D call: TRBD2 (5 bases). V shed 8 bases and J shed 2 bases, with 12 bases lying between them. This CDR3 comprises 14 residues. Germline CDR1 reads SNHLY; CDR2 reads FYNNEI. The CDR3 nucleotides are TGTGCCAGCGGGAACAGCGGCAACACCGGGGAGCTGTTTTTT. Protein: CASGNSGNTGELFF.

The rearrangement joins TRBV19 to TRBJ1-2; D is possibly TRBD1 (6 bases). Germline assignment: CDR1 LNHDA and CDR2 SQIVND (reference sequence). The V gene lost 7 bases and the J gene lost 6 bases, with 12 bases spanning the gap. The CDR3 has 12 residues. The CDR3 region is CASTHRAHGYTF. The CDR3 DNA follows: TGTGCCAGTACCCACAGGGCACATGGCTACACCTTC.

This clone was counted a single time. This chain links TRBV14 with TRBJ2-7, with 10 positions matching TRBD1. V was pared by 4 bases and J by 3 bases, with 6 bases of the junction left unmatched. Germline loops: CDR1 SGHDN, CDR2 FVKESK. The CDR3 runs 15 residues. As DNA, the CDR3 is TGTGCCAGCAGCCTCGGAGGGACAGGGGTCTACGAGCAGTACTTC. It codes for CASSLGGTGVYEQYF.

The chain carries TRBV15 and TRBJ1-4; D perhaps matches TRBD1 (6 bases). Trimming shortened V by 3 bases and J by 5 bases, and 13 bases separated the two germline ends. Germline V gene lookup returns CDR1 LNHNV and CDR2 YYDKDF (reference sequence). The CDR3 covers 15 residues. In DNA form, the CDR3 reads TGTGCCACCAGCAGGGGGGAGGGGGGAAATGAAAAACTGTTTTTT. Its protein is CATSRGEGGNEKLFF. The full variable domain, rest sourced from reference TRBV15 and TRBJ1-4, is DAMVIQNPRYQVTQFGKPVTLSCSQTLNHNVMYWYQQKSSQAPKLLFHYYDKDFNNEADTPDNFQSRRPNTSFCFLDIRSPGLGDTAMYLCATSRGEGGNEKLFFGSGTQLSVL.

This clone came up once. J is TRBJ1-1 and V is TRBV19; 10 nucleotides agree with TRBD1. The V and J ends lost 2 bases and 6 bases, in that order; junction bases with no gene match: 6. This CDR3 has 15 residues. Germline assignment: CDR1 LNHDA and CDR2 SQIVND (reference sequence). The CDR3 bases are TGTGCCAGTAGTATACGACAGGGGGCGCAGCCTGAAGCTTTCTTT. Protein sequence: CASSIRQGAQPEAFF.

The rearrangement links TRBV4-2 to TRBJ2-7; D may correspond to TRBD1 or TRBD2 (5 bases each). The CDR3 consists of 14 residues. The V end lost 4 bases, the J end lost 2 bases, and 12 bases lay between the germline ends. The germline gives CDR1 LGHNA, CDR2 YNFKEQ. CDR3 sequence (DNA): TGTGCCAGCAGCCCCCGGGACGGAACCTACGAGCAGTACTTC. Its protein product is CASSPRDGTYEQYF.

This clone occurred once. The J gene is TRBJ1-2, the V gene TRBV7-2, with 8 bases matching TRBD1. This CDR3 spans 13 amino acids. The V gene end was trimmed by 5 bases and the J gene end by 6 bases; junction bases not matched to a gene: 5. The germline CDR1 and CDR2 sequences are SGHTA and FQGNSA. CDR3 coding DNA: TGTGCCAGCAGCCCTAGACAGGGGAATGGCTACACCTTC. Amino acid sequence: CASSPRQGNGYTF. Supplemented by reference TRBV7-2 and TRBJ1-2, the full variable domain reads GAGVSQSPSNKVTEKGKDVELRCDPISGHTALYWYRQSLGQGLEFLIYFQGNSAPDKSGLPSDRFSAERTGGSVSTLTIQRTQQEDSAVYLCASSPRQGNGYTFGSGTRLTVV.

The chain carries TRBV27 and TRBJ1-2; unclear D gene. V gave up 5 bases and J gave up 4 bases, with 26 bases separating them. From germline, CDR1 is MNHEY and CDR2 SMNVEV (reference sequence). The CDR3 covers 18 residues. CDR3 sequence reads: CASSHYLGGGTTGYGYTF. The DNA for the CDR3 is TGTGCCAGCAGTCACTATTTAGGTGGCGGAACCACCGGCTATGGCTACACCTTC.

This chain connects TRBV18 to TRBJ1-3; a possible D gene is TRBD1 (6 bases). The ends were cut back, 3 bases at V and 8 bases at J, with 14 bases in the middle. The CDR3 has 14 residues. In germline, CDR1 is KGHSH, CDR2 LQKENI. The CDR3 bases are TGTGCCAGCTCACCGGCGGGGGCTGGGGACACCATATATTTT. Its protein is CASSPAGAGDTIYF.

This chain connects TRBV30 to TRBJ2-2; D gene unclear. The germline V and J ends were trimmed by 3 bases and 0 bases, with 11 bases remaining between them. The CDR3 totals 15 residues. Germline V gene sequence: CDR1 GTSNPN, CDR2 SVGIG (reference sequence). The CDR3 loop reads CAWSVGLSNTGELFF. DNA for the CDR3: TGTGCCTGGAGCGTCGGTTTGTCGAACACCGGGGAGCTGTTTTTT. The full variable domain, completed using reference TRBV30 and TRBJ2-2, is SQTIHQWPATLVQPVGSPLSLECTVEGTSNPNLYWYRQAAGRGLQLLFYSVGIGQISSEVPQNLSASRPQDRQFILSSKKLLLSDSGFYLCAWSVGLSNTGELFFGEGSRLTVL.

V gene TRBV18 combines with J gene TRBJ2-1; perhaps TRBD1 as D (6 bases). CDR1 and CDR2 (germline): KGHSH, LQKENI. The V end lost 1 base, the J end lost 5 bases, and 15 bases lay between the germline ends. This CDR3 region has 16 residues. DNA for the CDR3: TGTGCCAGCTCACCACGCGACCTAACAGGGAACAATGAGCAGTTCTTC. This translates into CASSPRDLTGNNEQFF.

The chain recombines TRBV2 with TRBJ2-7; no definite D call. This CDR3 has 13 residues. Germline assignment: CDR1 SNHLY and CDR2 FYNNEI. This CDR3 reads CALRWAGDYEQYF. CDR3 nucleotide sequence: TGTGCGCTACGGTGGGCCGGAGACTACGAGCAGTACTTC.